This T cell receptor (beta chain) was retrieved from a study of low-dose radiotherapy and immunotherapy resistance in tumors. With TRAV- and TRBV-specific primers, first-strand cDNA was made, covering the alpha and beta chains. For amplifying TCRs, the PCR ran for around 20 cycles with Phusion, which was used together with a constant-region primer and the adapter on the V primers. A single record per CDR3 protein comes from TCRdb applying MiXCR to the reads. The sample carries 11,000 or so distinct CDR3 sequences, roughly 60% recorded once. CDR1 SGHVS and CDR2 FQNEAQ come from the germline V gene. This CDR3 has 15 amino acids. V was cut by 7 bases and J by 3 bases, with 15 bases left in between. Low-dose radiotherapy and low-dose cyclophosphamide, together with aspirin, ipilimumab and nivolumab, were given to donors.

This receptor was obtained from a human donor with advanced metastatic prostate, ovarian, gallbladder or colorectal cancer (not recorded which). This table probably holds off-target reads from a library built for another chain. The rearrangement joins TRBV7-8 to TRBJ2-2; TRBD1 is a possible D gene (6 bases). This CDR3 reads CASKLGDTYTGELFF. Written as DNA, the CDR3 is TGTGCCAGCAAGCTCGGGGACACGTACACCGGGGAGCTGTTTTTT.